Below are 12 T cell receptor beta chains sequenced from a single sample in a study of blood T cell repertoires in COVID-19. Profiling relied on immunoSEQ multiplex PCR, and the TCRdb table lists in-frame clones only, not all of them. The sample contains 200,000 to 250,000 clones, about four fifths of which appear only once. The sequencing sample was made of peripheral blood. The source of these receptors is a woman older than 75 with acute or convalescent COVID-19.

The rearrangement links TRBV5-1 to TRBJ2-1; a weak D match, TRBD2 (7 bases). The germline V gene encodes CDR1 SGHRS and CDR2 YFSETQ. CDR3 size: 13 residues. Trimming removed 3 bases at V and 10 bases at J, with 14 bases between. Here the CDR3 DNA reads TGCGCCAGCAGCTCCAGGGGAGGGAGGGAGCAGTTCTTC. It yields the protein CASSSRGGREQFF. Variable domain in full (rest from reference TRBV5-1 and TRBJ2-1): KAGVTQTPRYLIKTRGQQVTLSCSPISGHRSVSWYQQTPGQGLQFLFEYFSETQRNKGNFPGRFSGRQFSNSRSEMNVSTLELGDSALYLCASSSRGGREQFFGPGTRLTVL.

J is TRBJ2-2 and V is TRBV19; TRBD2 matches 7 bases. V gave up 7 bases and J gave up 6 bases; unmatched junction bases: 8. The germline V gene has CDR1 LNHDA and CDR2 SQIVND (reference sequence). The CDR3 covers 14 residues. In DNA form, the CDR3 reads TGTGCCAGTACCCCCCGGGGAGGGGCCGGGGAGCTGTTTTTT. Protein: CASTPRGGAGELFF.

The chain joins TRBV3-1 (or the pseudogene TRBV3-2) to TRBJ2-7, with D unresolved. This CDR3 region has 14 residues. Germline CDR1 is LGHDT and CDR2 is YNNKEL (reference sequence). Trimming removed 1 base from V and 2 bases from J, with 9 bases in between. The CDR3 coding sequence is TGTGCCAGCAGCCAAGGAGCTAGTCCCTACGAGCAGTACTTC. Translating it yields CASSQGASPYEQYF.

The chain links TRBV5-6 to TRBJ1-1; a possible D gene is TRBD1 (5 bases). The V gene's germline CDR1 is SGHDT and CDR2 YYEEEE. Trimming stripped 4 bases from V and 8 bases from J, with 9 bases between. The CDR3 has 11 residues. CDR3 residues: CASSTTVEAFF. CDR3 in DNA: TGTGCCAGCAGCACGACAGTGGAAGCTTTCTTT.

A few counts support this clone. The V call is TRBV6-5, the J call TRBJ1-2; TRBD1 matches at 10 bases. CDR1 and CDR2 from the germline V gene are MNHEY and SVGAGI. J gave up 7 bases and V 8 bases, and 10 bases lay outside the gene matches. The CDR3 has 14 residues. CDR3 in DNA: TGTGCCAGCCGTACCGGGACAGGGGATTTTGGCTACACCTTC. This translates into CASRTGTGDFGYTF.

J is TRBJ1-6 and V is TRBV6-5; D not resolved. V shed 5 bases and J shed 7 bases, with 15 bases lying between them. Germline loops: CDR1 MNHEY, CDR2 SVGAGI. The CDR3 loop spans 15 amino acids. The CDR3 sequence is CASSTRTEINSPLHF. CDR3 nucleotide sequence: TGTGCCAGCAGTACTCGAACAGAGATAAATTCACCCCTCCACTTT.

This chain links TRBV25-1 with TRBJ1-2; a possible D gene is TRBD1 (5 bases). Trimming shortened V by 4 bases and J by 5 bases, and 11 bases separated the two germline ends. Germline loops: CDR1 MGHDK, CDR2 SYGVNS. This CDR3 has 13 residues. In nucleotides, the CDR3 is TGTGCCAGCAGTGGGGACTTTAGGTATGGCTACACCTTC. Protein product: CASSGDFRYGYTF.

The chain is built from TRBV2 and TRBJ2-7; maybe TRBD2 (6 bases). The CDR3 is 13 amino acids. With 7 bases removed from V and 7 bases from J, the gap between germline ends came to 17 bases. Germline CDR1 SNHLY, CDR2 FYNNEI. As DNA, the CDR3 is TGTGCCAGCACCCCCCCGGGGGACGGAGAGCAGTACTTC. Its protein is CASTPPGDGEQYF.

Remarks on this clone: This specimen includes other DNA sequences encoding the same CDR3. The rearrangement uses TRBV27 and TRBJ1-1, with no clear D. V gave up 2 bases and J gave up 1 base, with 5 bases separating them. CDR3 size: 13 residues. CDR1 MNHEY and CDR2 SMNVEV come from the germline V gene (reference sequence). CDR3 sequence: CASSLTRNTEAFF. CDR3 nucleotide sequence: TGTGCCAGCAGTTTAACAAGGAACACTGAAGCTTTCTTT.

The genes are TRBV14 and TRBJ1-6; D is possibly TRBD1 (6 bases). Deletions cut 5 bases from V and 8 bases from J, with 10 bases between. This CDR3 spans 13 amino acids. Per the germline V gene, CDR1 is SGHDN and CDR2 is FVKESK. CDR3: CASSSTGYSPLHF. In nucleotides, the CDR3 is TGTGCCAGCAGCAGTACAGGGTATTCACCCCTCCACTTT.

The table lists this clone with a few counts. The CDR3 sequence is CASSEDRGRGTEAFF. The CDR3 DNA sequence: TGTGCCAGCAGCGAGGACAGGGGGCGAGGGACTGAAGCTTTCTTT. This sequence joins TRBV21-1 and TRBJ1-1; the table names TRBD1, a call not compared with the DNA. TRBV21-1 is a pseudogene locus. The CDR3 length is 15 residues.

The rearrangement uses TRBV6-5 and TRBJ2-3; tentatively, D is TRBD2 (5 bases). The CDR3 is made up of 15 amino acids. CDR1 is MNHEY and CDR2 is SVGAGI in the germline V gene. The V end lost 0 bases, the J end lost 4 bases, and 11 bases lay between the germline ends. The CDR3 nucleotides are TGTGCCAGCAGTTACTCTCTGGCGAGGGCAGATACGCAGTATTTT. This gives the protein CASSYSLARADTQYF.